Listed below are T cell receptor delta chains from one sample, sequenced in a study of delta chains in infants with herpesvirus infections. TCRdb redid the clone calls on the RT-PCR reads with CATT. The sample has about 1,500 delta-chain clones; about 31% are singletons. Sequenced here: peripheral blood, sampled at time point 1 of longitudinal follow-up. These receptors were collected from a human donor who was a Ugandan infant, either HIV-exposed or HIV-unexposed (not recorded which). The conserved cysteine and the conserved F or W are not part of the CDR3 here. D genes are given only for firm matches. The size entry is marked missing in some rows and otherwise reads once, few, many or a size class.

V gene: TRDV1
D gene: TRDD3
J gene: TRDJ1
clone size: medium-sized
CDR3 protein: ALGDPLSHLRTGANTDKLI

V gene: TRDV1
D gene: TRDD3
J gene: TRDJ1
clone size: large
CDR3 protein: ALGESTYWGIRYGDKLI

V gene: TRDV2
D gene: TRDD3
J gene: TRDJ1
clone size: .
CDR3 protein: ACDTVLGDTDKLI

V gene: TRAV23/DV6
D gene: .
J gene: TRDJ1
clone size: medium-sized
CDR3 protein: AVKGTGSDKLI

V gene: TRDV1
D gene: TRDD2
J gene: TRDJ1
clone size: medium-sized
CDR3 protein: ALGERGVFLPHRLYTDKLI

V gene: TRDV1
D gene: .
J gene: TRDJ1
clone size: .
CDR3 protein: ALGERLGKNYTDKLI

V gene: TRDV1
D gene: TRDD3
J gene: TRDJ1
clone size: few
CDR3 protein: ALGTTSSTGGSTDKLI

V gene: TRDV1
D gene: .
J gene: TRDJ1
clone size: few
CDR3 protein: ALGELAPTRGTVKRTDKLI

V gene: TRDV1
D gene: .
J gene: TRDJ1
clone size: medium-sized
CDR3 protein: ALGDPREDPYTDKLI

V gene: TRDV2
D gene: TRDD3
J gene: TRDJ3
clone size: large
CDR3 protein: ACDTGGYATWDTRQMF

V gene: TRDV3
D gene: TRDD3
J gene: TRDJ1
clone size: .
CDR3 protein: APRLGIRVGTDKLI

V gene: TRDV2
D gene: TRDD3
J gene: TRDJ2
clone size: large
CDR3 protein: ACYTWGMTAQLF

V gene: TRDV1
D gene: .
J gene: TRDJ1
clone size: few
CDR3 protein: ALGELGPPLPTMNWGIQIAGKLI

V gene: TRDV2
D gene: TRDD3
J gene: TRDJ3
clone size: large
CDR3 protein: ACDNTGGYWDTRQMF

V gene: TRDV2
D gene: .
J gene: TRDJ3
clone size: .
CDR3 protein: ACDTVGATSSWDTRQMF